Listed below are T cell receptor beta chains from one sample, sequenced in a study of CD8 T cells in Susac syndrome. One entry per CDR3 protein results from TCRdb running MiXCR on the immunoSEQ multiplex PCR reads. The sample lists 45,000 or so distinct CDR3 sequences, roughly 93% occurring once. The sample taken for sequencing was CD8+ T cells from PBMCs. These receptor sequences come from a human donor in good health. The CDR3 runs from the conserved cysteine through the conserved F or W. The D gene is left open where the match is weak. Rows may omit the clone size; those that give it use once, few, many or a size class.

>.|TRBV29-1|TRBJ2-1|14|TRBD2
TGCAGCGTGGCAGGGACTATCGAATACAATGAGCAGTTCTTC
CSVAGTIEYNEQFF
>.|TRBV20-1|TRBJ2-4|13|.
TGCAGTGTTCGGCCCGGGGCCAAAAACATTCAGTACTTC
CSVRPGAKNIQYF
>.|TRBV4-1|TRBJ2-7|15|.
TGCGCCAGCAGCCTTGGTACGGGGGCCTCTTACGAGCAGTACTTC
CASSLGTGASYEQYF
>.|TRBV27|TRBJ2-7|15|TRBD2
TGTGCCAGCAGCTTGACTAGCGGGAACTCCTACGAGCAGTACTTC
CASSLTSGNSYEQYF
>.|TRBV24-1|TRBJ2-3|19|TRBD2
TGTGCCACCAGTGATTTCGAGGGAGCGGGAGGCCAAAGCACAGATACGCAGTATTTT
CATSDFEGAGGQSTDTQYF
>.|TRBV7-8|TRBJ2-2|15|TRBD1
TGTGCCAGCAGCTTTTACAGGGGGGTGGCCGGGGAGCTGTTTTTT
CASSFYRGVAGELFF
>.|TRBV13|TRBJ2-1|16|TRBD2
TGTGCCAGCAGCTCCGGGACTAGCGGGAACTACAATGAGCAGTTCTTC
CASSSGTSGNYNEQFF
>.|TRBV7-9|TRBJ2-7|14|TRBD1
TGTGCCAGCAGCCCACAGGGGCTAACCTACGAGCAGTACTTC
CASSPQGLTYEQYF
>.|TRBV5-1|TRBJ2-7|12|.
TGCGCCAGCAGCTTGGTGGGGTACGAGCAGTACTTC
CASSLVGYEQYF
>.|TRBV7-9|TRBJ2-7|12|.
TGTGCCAGCAGCTCGGACTATGAGGAGCAGTACTTC
CASSSDYEEQYF
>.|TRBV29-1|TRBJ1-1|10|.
TGCAGCATCAGGGACACTGAAGCTTTCTTT
CSIRDTEAFF
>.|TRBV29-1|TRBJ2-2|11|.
TGCAGCTCAGCAGACACCGGGGAGCTGTTTTTT
CSSADTGELFF
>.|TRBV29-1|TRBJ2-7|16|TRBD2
TGCAGCGTTGAGGGGGCGGGGGGACTCCAGCCCTACGAGCAGTACTTC
CSVEGAGGLQPYEQYF
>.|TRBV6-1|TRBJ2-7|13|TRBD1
TGTGCCAGCCACCCACAGGGGGCCTACGAGCAGTACTTC
CASHPQGAYEQYF
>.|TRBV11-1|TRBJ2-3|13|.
TGTGCCAGCAGCTTAGACTACACAGATACGCAGTATTTT
CASSLDYTDTQYF
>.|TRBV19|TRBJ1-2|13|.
TGTGCCAGTCGGGACGGAATCTTCTATGGCTACACCTTC
CASRDGIFYGYTF
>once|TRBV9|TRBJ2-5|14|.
TGTGCCAGCAGCGTGTGGGGCAGCCAAGAGACCCAGTACTTC
CASSVWGSQETQYF
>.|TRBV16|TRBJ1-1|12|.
TGTGCCAGCAGCCTCCCGGGTACCGAAGCTTTCTTT
CASSLPGTEAFF
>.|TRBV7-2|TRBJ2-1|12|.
TGTGCCAGCAGCTTTCCGGACAATGAGCAGTTCTTC
CASSFPDNEQFF
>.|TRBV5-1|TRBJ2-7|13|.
TGCGCCAGCAGCCCGGGACCCACCTACGAGCAGTACTTC
CASSPGPTYEQYF
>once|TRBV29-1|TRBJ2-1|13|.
TGCAGCGTTGAGGGGGGTACCTACAATGAGCAGTTCTTC
CSVEGGTYNEQFF
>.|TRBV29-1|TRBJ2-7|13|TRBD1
TGCAGCGTTGATGTGACAGGGGGTGATGAGCAGTACTTC
CSVDVTGGDEQYF
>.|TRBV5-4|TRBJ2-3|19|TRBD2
TGTGCCAGCAGCTTCCTTTACTTAGCGGGAGGGCCAGAGACAGATACGCAGTATTTT
CASSFLYLAGGPETDTQYF
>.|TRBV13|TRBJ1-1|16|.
TGTGCCAGCAGCCCATTTGTAAGGGAAATGAACACTGAAGCTTTCTTT
CASSPFVREMNTEAFF
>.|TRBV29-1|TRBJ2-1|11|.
TGCAGCGTTGAAGACAGTAACCTGCAGTTCTTC
CSVEDSNLQFF
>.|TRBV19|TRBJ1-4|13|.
TGTGCCACCCGGGACATAGCTAATGAAAAACTGTTTTTT
CATRDIANEKLFF
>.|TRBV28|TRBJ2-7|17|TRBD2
TGTGCCAGCAGCCCCCGATTCGGACTAGCGGCGTCCTACGAGCAGTACTTC
CASSPRFGLAASYEQYF
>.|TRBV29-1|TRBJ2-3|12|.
TGCAGCGTCCCCGAGGTCACAGATACGCAGTATTTT
CSVPEVTDTQYF
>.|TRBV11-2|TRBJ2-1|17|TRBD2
TGTGCCAGCAGCCTCTATAGAGGACTAGCGGTCTACAATGAGCAGTTCTTC
CASSLYRGLAVYNEQFF
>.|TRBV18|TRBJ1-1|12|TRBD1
TGTGCCAGCTCACCAGGGACAGTTGAAGCTTTCTTT
CASSPGTVEAFF
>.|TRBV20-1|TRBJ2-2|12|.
TGCAGTGCTAGAGATTGGGTCGGGGAGCTGTTTTTT
CSARDWVGELFF
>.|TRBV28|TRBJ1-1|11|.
TGTGCCAGCAGTTTGCAGACTGAAGCTTTCTTT
CASSLQTEAFF
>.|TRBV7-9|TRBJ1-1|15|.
TGTGCCAGCAGCTTAGGGTCGAGTGGGGGCACTGAAGCTTTCTTT
CASSLGSSGGTEAFF
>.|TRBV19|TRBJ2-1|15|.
TGTGCCAGCACCCCAAACCTCGGATTTATCAATGAGCAGTTCTTC
CASTPNLGFINEQFF
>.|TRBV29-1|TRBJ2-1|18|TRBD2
TGCAGCGTTGAAGTAGTAGCGGGAGCCTCGAGCTCCTACAATGAGCAGTTCTTC
CSVEVVAGASSSYNEQFF
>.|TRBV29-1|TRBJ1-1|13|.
TGCAGCGTCGGCAACACAGGGAACACTGAAGCTTTCTTT
CSVGNTGNTEAFF
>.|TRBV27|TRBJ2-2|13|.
TGTGCCAGCACCGGAGCGAACACCGGGGAGCTGTTTTTT
CASTGANTGELFF
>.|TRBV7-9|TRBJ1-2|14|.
TGTGCCAGCACCCCGACAGGCTCTAACTATGGCTACACCTTC
CASTPTGSNYGYTF
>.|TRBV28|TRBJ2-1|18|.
TGTGCCAGCAGTCCCCGTGAACCGGACGCAGACCGGCTAAATGAGCAGTTCTTC
CASSPREPDADRLNEQFF
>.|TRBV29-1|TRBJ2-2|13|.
TGCAGCGTTGAGGGCCAGAACACCGGGGAGCTGTTTTTT
CSVEGQNTGELFF
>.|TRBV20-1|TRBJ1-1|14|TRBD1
TGCAGTGCTAGAGAACCGGGACAGGGCACTGAAGCTTTCTTT
CSAREPGQGTEAFF
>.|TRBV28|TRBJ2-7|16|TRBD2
TGTGCCAGCAGTTTGCTGGCGGCGGGAGATACCAGCGAGCAGTACTTC
CASSLLAAGDTSEQYF
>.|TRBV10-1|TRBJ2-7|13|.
TGCGCCAGCAGTGAGGGGAGCTCCTACGAGCAGTACTTC
CASSEGSSYEQYF
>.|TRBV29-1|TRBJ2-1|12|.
TGCAGCGTTCCCCCAGGGGACAATGAGCAGTTCTTC
CSVPPGDNEQFF
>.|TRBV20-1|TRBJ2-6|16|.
TGCAGTGGTCTGGGACGGGATTTCTCTGGGGCCAACGTCCTGACTTTC
CSGLGRDFSGANVLTF
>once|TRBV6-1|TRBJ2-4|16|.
TGTGCCAGCAGTGAAGTGGGGGACGGGGCCAAAAACATTCAGTACTTC
CASSEVGDGAKNIQYF
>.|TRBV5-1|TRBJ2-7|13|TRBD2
TGCGCCAGCAGCTGGGCGGGAGGGGGCGAGCAGTACTTC
CASSWAGGGEQYF
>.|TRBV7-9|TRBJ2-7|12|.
TGTGCCAGCAGCTTAGGTAGTCTACGGCAGTACTTC
CASSLGSLRQYF
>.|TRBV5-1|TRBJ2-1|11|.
TGCGCCAGCAGCTTGGATTTTGAGCAGTTCTTC
CASSLDFEQFF
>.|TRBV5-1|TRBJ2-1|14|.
TGCGCCAGCAGCTCCGGGGTAGCGGTGAATGAGCAGTTCTTC
CASSSGVAVNEQFF
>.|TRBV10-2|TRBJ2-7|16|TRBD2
TGCGCCAGCAGCCCCCGACCGGGACTAGCGGGAGGCGAGCAGTACTTC
CASSPRPGLAGGEQYF
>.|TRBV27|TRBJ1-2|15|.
TGTGCCAGCGGACCTTCGGGGTGGGGAATCTTCGGCTACACCTTC
CASGPSGWGIFGYTF
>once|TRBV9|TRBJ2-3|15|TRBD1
TGTGCCAGCAGGATGGGACAGGCGAACACAGATACGCAGTATTTT
CASRMGQANTDTQYF